This T cell receptor beta chain came from a study of cytomegalovirus exposure and HLA in healthy donors. General observations from the study: Productive rates of about 90% or about 30% were seen for most TCR beta V segments in an earlier analysis.

PCR employed 60 Vbeta and 13 Jbeta primers. Method: immunoSEQ multiplex PCR; TCRdb's copy keeps in-frame clones and lacks some. Of 170,000 or so clones detected, 70% to 90% appear once; the ten largest clones hold 4.8%. Of note for this clone: Antigen specificity is unknown.

Germline CDR1 reads SGHRS; CDR2 reads YFSETQ. Trimming at V came to 5 bases and at J to 0 bases, leaving 7 bases not matched to a gene. The CDR3 extends over 16 amino acids. The rearrangement links TRBV5-1 to TRBJ1-4; 7 positions agree with TRBD1. The sequence was obtained from a girl between 10 and 17 years old in good health and CMV-seropositive. Sequenced: PBMCs. This chain's CDR3 is CASRLTGDTTNEKLFF. CDR3 nucleotides: TGCGCCAGCAGACTCACAGGGGATACAACTAATGAAAAACTGTTTTTT.